The sequence of this T cell receptor beta chain was determined in a study of blood T cells in healthy people across ages. Per the germline V gene, CDR1 is MNHEY and CDR2 is SVGAGI. The CDR3 has 12 amino acids. PBMCs were isolated at a quantity of at least 6 million per sample. The second PCR ran roughly 7 to 11 cycles with a sample-barcoded 5' primer and J-beta primers. Every cDNA molecule bore a tag from a template-switch adaptor containing 12 random nucleotides. TCRdb reanalysed the 5' RACE reads using MiXCR and keeps one entry per CDR3 protein. In the table there are around 1,000,000 distinct CDR3 sequences, 35% to 40% of which are singletons. On this clonotype: The antigen is unknown. A single base separates this from a much larger clone, so it may be a read error.

Overall study results and limits: Long-lived donors had more naive CD4+ cells and higher diversity than aged donors. Researchers deemed the diversity estimates from one million T cells underestimates.

This TCR was recovered from a man between 18 and 35 years old in good health. The sequencing sample was made of blood. V is TRBV6-5 and J is TRBJ2-5; a possible D gene is TRBD2 (6 bases). Here the CDR3 DNA reads TGTACCAGCAGCCTGAGGGGTCGGGAGCAGTACTTC. Protein sequence: CTSSLRGREQYF.